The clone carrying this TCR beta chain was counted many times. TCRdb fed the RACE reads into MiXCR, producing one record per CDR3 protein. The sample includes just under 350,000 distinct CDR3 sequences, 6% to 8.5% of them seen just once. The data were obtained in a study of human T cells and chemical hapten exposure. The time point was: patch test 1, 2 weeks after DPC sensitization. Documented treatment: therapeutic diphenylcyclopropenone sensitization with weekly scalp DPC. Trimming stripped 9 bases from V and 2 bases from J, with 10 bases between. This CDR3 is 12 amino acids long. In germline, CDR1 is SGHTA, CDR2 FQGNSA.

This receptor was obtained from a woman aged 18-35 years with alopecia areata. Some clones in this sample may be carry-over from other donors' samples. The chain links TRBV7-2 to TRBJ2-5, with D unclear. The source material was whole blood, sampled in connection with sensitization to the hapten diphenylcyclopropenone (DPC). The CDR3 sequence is CARRTTQETQYF. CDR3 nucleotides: TGTGCCAGGCGGACCACGCAAGAGACCCAGTACTTC.